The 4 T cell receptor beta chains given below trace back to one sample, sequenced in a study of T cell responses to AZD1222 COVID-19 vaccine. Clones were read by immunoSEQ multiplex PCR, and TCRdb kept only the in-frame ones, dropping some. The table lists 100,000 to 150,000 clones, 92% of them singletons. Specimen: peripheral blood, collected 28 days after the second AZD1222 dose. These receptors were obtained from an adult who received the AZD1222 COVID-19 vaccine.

The CDR3 nucleotides read TGTGCCAGCAGCCTTGGTAGGAACACCGGGGAGCTGTTTTTT. It translates to CASSLGRNTGELFF. The chain employs TRBV7-3 and TRBJ2-2; the D is unclear. CDR1 SGHTA and CDR2 FQGTGA come from the germline V gene. This CDR3 has 14 residues. Trimming stripped 5 bases from V and 1 base from J, with 8 bases between.

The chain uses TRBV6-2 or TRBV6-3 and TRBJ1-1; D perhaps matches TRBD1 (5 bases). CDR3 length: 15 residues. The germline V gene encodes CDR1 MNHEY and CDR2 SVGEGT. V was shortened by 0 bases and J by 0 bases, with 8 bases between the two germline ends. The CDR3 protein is CASSYSWGVNTEAFF. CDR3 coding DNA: TGTGCCAGCAGTTACTCGTGGGGGGTGAACACTGAAGCTTTCTTT.

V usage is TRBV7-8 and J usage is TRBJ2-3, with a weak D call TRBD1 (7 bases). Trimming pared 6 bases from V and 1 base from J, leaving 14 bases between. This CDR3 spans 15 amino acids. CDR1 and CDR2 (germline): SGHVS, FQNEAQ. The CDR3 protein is CASRLGGGGTDTQYF. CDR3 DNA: TGTGCCAGCAGACTCGGAGGGGGCGGCACAGATACGCAGTATTTT.

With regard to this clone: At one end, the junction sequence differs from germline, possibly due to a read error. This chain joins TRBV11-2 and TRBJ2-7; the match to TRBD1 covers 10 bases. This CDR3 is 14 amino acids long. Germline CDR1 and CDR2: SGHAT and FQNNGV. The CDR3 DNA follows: TGTGCCAGCAGCGTAGACAGGGGGCTAGACGAGCAGTACTTC. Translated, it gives CASSVDRGLDEQYF.